A selection of T cell receptor beta chains follows, all from one sample in a study of naive CD8 T cells in extremely preterm neonates. The protocol was immunoSEQ multiplex PCR, while the TCRdb copy is restricted to in-frame clones and leaves out a portion. The sample has about 4,900 clones; 97% are singletons. Sequencing was done on a sample of naive CD8+ T cells from cord blood. All receptors come from a newborn in good health. Both conserved end residues are part of each CDR3. Fields, in order: D gene, J gene, V gene, CDR3 DNA, CDR3 protein. A D gene is named only where the DNA matches it firmly.

D gene: TRBD1
J gene: TRBJ2-3
V gene: TRBV19
CDR3 DNA: TGTGCCAGTAGTATAGCGGACAGGGTGGGAGATACGCAGTATTTT
CDR3 protein: CASSIADRVGDTQYF

D gene: .
J gene: TRBJ1-6
V gene: TRBV29-1
CDR3 DNA: TGCAGCCAACAGGGTTCACCCCTCCACTTT
CDR3 protein: CSQQGSPLHF

D gene: .
J gene: TRBJ2-2
V gene: TRBV25-1
CDR3 DNA: TGTGCCAGCAGCCTGGCGGGGCACACCGGGGAGCTGTTTTTT
CDR3 protein: CASSLAGHTGELFF

D gene: .
J gene: TRBJ1-6
V gene: TRBV2
CDR3 DNA: TGTGCCAGCAGTGAAAAGGGGGTCTATAATTCACCCCTCCACTTT
CDR3 protein: CASSEKGVYNSPLHF

D gene: .
J gene: TRBJ2-7
V gene: TRBV29-1
CDR3 DNA: TGCAGCGTAATGGGGGTGGGGACATGGGACGAGCAGTACTTC
CDR3 protein: CSVMGVGTWDEQYF

D gene: .
J gene: TRBJ1-5
V gene: TRBV6-5
CDR3 DNA: TGTGCCAGCAGTGCCTCAGGGCCGCGCAATCAGCCCCAGCATTTT
CDR3 protein: CASSASGPRNQPQHF

D gene: TRBD2
J gene: TRBJ2-3
V gene: TRBV27
CDR3 DNA: TGTGCCAGCAGTCTGGGGACTAGCGGCGCAGATACGCAGTATTTT
CDR3 protein: CASSLGTSGADTQYF

D gene: .
J gene: TRBJ2-1
V gene: TRBV27
CDR3 DNA: TGTGCCAGCAGTTTCTACTGGAGCTCCTACAATGAGCAGTTCTTC
CDR3 protein: CASSFYWSSYNEQFF

D gene: TRBD2
J gene: TRBJ2-3
V gene: TRBV4-1
CDR3 DNA: TGCGCCAGCAGCCACCAGCGGGGGAGCACAGATACGCAGTATTTT
CDR3 protein: CASSHQRGSTDTQYF

D gene: TRBD2
J gene: TRBJ2-1
V gene: TRBV9
CDR3 DNA: TGTGCCAGCAGCCCCAATAGCGGGGGACAACAATACAATGAGCAGTTCTTC
CDR3 protein: CASSPNSGGQQYNEQFF

D gene: TRBD2
J gene: TRBJ2-1
V gene: TRBV29-1
CDR3 DNA: TGCAGCGTTGACCCTAGCGGGCGTGGGTCCTACAATGAGCAGTTCTTC
CDR3 protein: CSVDPSGRGSYNEQFF